This paragraph reports one T cell receptor beta chain. It lacks a known antigen. One base away there is no much larger clone; base qualities are not given. The source of the sample is a study of post-analysis software for immune sequencing data (dated by TCRdb to between 2014 and 2017). General notes on the study: Recorded disease courses included relapsing-remitting, secondary progressive and progressive-relapsing multiple sclerosis, with some patients lacking subtype annotation. The patient repertoires were compared against 11 previously published healthy control repertoires obtained from donors aged 6 to 25 years. A subset of samples was prepared in parallel using single-end sample barcoding, then pooled and co-amplified after Illumina adapter ligation.

Findings and caveats that apply to the study as a whole: Direct clustering with F measure revealed strong co-clustering of samples prepared in the same batch, which led to a batch-effect correction. The multiple sclerosis patient group was slightly younger than the control group. Multiple sclerosis patients had significantly lower normalized Chao1 diversity than controls, a result that suggests substantial peripheral T-cell clonal expansion.

To prepare the library, PCR was applied. TCRdb records Illumina HiSeq 2500 as the sequencer. To reduce PCR and sequencing biases, unique molecular identifiers were built into the TCR beta cDNA libraries. Approximately 500,000 cDNA molecules were obtained for every 1 to 10 million input T cells, so each molecule roughly corresponded to one T cell. The patient libraries were prepared and sequenced using the same protocol as the earlier healthy control dataset. Within a given batch, samples were prepared together, multiplexed and sequenced on the same HiSeq lane. As for the authors' bioinformatics: MIGEC was used to process the raw barcoded reads, and molecular identifier groups with only a single read were discarded before consensus assembly and CDR3 extraction. Clonotype tables were post-analysed with VDJtools, normalizing diversity by down-sampling all datasets to the smallest sample size. Repertoire overlap clustering matched CDR3 amino acid but not nucleotide sequences to correct batch-related cross-sample contamination. The public reads were quality trimmed at Q25 with fastp and then assembled into clones with MiXCR by TCRdb, keeping productive beta chains. Each entry merges the rows of one CDR3 protein and shows their most common DNA and genes. The authors' filters were not applied to this entry. The sample table records around 770,000 distinct CDR3 sequences; 46% of these occur just once. Together, the top ten hold roughly 4.5% of the sample.

TCR beta repertoires were profiled from peripheral blood of 10 to 15 young patients with multiple sclerosis to demonstrate the VDJtools post-analysis software. The patients with multiple sclerosis were children and adolescents between about 6 and 17 years of age. Specimen: blood. The TCR comes from a girl between 5 and 17 years old with multiple sclerosis.

The DNA is as follows: TGTGCCAGCAGCTCCCTCGGGGCGCAAGAGACCCAGTACTTC. This yields the protein CASSSLGAQETQYF. The receptor chain draws on TRBV7-6 and TRBJ2-5; the D element could tentatively be TRBD1 or TRBD2, as 5 bases agree for each. CDR1 and CDR2 are drawn from the germline V gene: SGHVS, FNYEAQ. Trimming costs V 4 bases and J 2 bases, and their ends lie 11 bases apart. Including the terminal cysteine and phenylalanine, the CDR3 comprises 14 residues. Of the read, only the CDR3 DNA is kept; its 42 bases are in frame from base 1.